Listed here is a single T cell receptor beta chain. These data originate in a study of OX40 agonist ivuxolimab in advanced cancers. TCRdb keeps only in-frame clones here, not all; method: immunoSEQ multiplex PCR. Among over 100,000 clones listed, 90% to 95% were seen once. The source material was CD4+ or CD8+ T cells sorted from blood, sampled in a trial of the OX40 agonist ivuxolimab. This TCR was sampled from an adult with an advanced solid tumor such as melanoma, head and neck, liver or kidney cancer.

The CDR3 sequence: CASSRGFYGYTF. The CDR3 DNA follows: TGTGCCAGCAGTAGGGGCTTCTATGGCTACACCTTC. This rearrangement joins TRBV28 to TRBJ1-2, with D possibly TRBD1 on 5 matching bases. The germline gives CDR1 MDHEN, CDR2 SYDVKM. The CDR3 extends over 12 amino acids. The V and J ends lost 5 bases and 4 bases respectively, with 8 bases between them.